This T cell receptor beta chain comes out of a study of blood T cell repertoires in COVID-19. Study at large: T cells, B-cell-depleted T cells, or PBMCs provided the cDNA or gDNA that served as material.

Enrolled through a virtual design, the participants were between roughly 18 and 90 years of age and came from about two dozen US areas. Symptom resolution, clearance, or two negative PCRs marked the recovered donors of Cohort 3. This CDR3 region has 14 residues. Losses at the gene ends were 4 bases for V and 5 bases for J; bases not matched to a gene: 1. Germline V CDR1 and CDR2: MGHDK, SYGVNS. Clones were sequenced by immunoSEQ multiplex PCR, and TCRdb holds only the in-frame ones, with some missing. This sample carries more than 200,000 clones, around 84% of them seen once, and the ten largest clones take under 2%. In this sample, this clone turned up once.

Sequenced input: PBMCs or T cells enriched from blood (not recorded which). The TCR originated in a woman aged 45-60 years who had recovered from COVID-19. V gene TRBV25-1 combines with J gene TRBJ2-5, with 13 bases identical to TRBD2. The CDR3 loop is CASSGTSGSETQYF. Here the CDR3 DNA reads TGTGCCAGCAGTGGGACTAGCGGGAGTGAGACCCAGTACTTC. Variable domain in full (rest from reference TRBV25-1 and TRBJ2-5): EADIYQTPRYLVIGTGKKITLECSQTMGHDKMYWYQQDPGMELHLIHYSYGVNSTEKGDLSSESTVSRIRTEHFPLTLESARPSHTSQYLCASSGTSGSETQYFGPGTRLLVL.